The T cell receptor (beta chain) under discussion was sequenced for a study of blood T cell repertoires in COVID-19. The data were produced by immunoSEQ multiplex PCR, yet TCRdb's version contains in-frame clones alone and is incomplete. This table has 57,000 or so clones, about 75% appearing once. The CDR3 length is 13 residues. V was trimmed by 1 base and J by 2 bases, leaving 8 bases between them. Per the germline V gene, CDR1 is SQVTM and CDR2 is ANQGSEA. The sequence was obtained from a man aged 45-60 years with active or convalescent COVID-19. This sequence joins TRBV29-1 and TRBJ2-5; D remains unclear. Sequenced input: peripheral blood. The CDR3 DNA reads as TGCAGCGTTGAAGGCGAGATACAAGAGACCCAGTACTTC. Protein product: CSVEGEIQETQYF.